The clone carrying this TCR beta chain appeared once. The sample originates from a study of blood T cell repertoires in COVID-19. Assay: immunoSEQ multiplex PCR; the TCRdb copy retains only in-frame clones and omits some. This table has 220,000 or so clones, about 90% appearing once. This CDR3 contains 16 residues. Germline CDR1 reads SGDLS; CDR2 reads YYNGEE. The trim removed 2 bases at V and 1 base at J, leaving 4 bases unmatched. The chain is built from TRBV9 and TRBJ2-3; 10 positions agree with TRBD2. The receptor's source is a man over 45 who had been exposed to COVID-19. The sequenced sample consisted of PBMCs or T cells enriched from blood (not recorded which). The CDR3 nucleotides read TGTGCCAGCAGCGTGGGCCTAGCGGGAGGCACAGATACGCAGTATTTT. Translation: CASSVGLAGGTDTQYF.